This T cell receptor (beta chain) stems from a study of T-cell reconstitution after alpha-beta-depleted transplantation in children. Preparation of the TCRbeta library involved a method that used unique molecular identifiers. TCRdb fed the PCR reads into MiXCR, producing one record per CDR3 protein. The table lists about 98,000 distinct CDR3 sequences, less than 6% of them singletons, with approximately 6.6% in the top ten. This clonotype was observed a few times. Germline V gives CDR1 LNHNV, CDR2 YYDKDF (reference sequence). This CDR3 contains 18 residues. Trimming removed 6 bases from V and 2 bases from J, with 23 bases in between.

The chain links TRBV15 to TRBJ1-5; D not resolved. This specimen was PBMCs, mostly from graft donor cells, taken 60 days after TCRalphabeta/CD19-depleted stem cell transplant. The sequence was obtained from a female patient aged 2 to 10 who had a stem cell transplant for Fanconi anemia, so the T cells may come from the graft donor. In DNA form, the CDR3 reads TGTGCCACCAGTGCTCTGTCTCCCCTAGTGGGCGGCAATCAGCCCCAGCATTTT. This gives the protein CATSALSPLVGGNQPQHF.